The 3 T cell receptor beta chains listed next were all sequenced from one sample in a study of beta chain features in type 1 diabetes. Every bit of the isolated RNA underwent reverse transcription, so sequencing read expressed TCRB transcripts. TCRdb keeps only in-frame clones here, not all; method: immunoSEQ multiplex PCR. Of 150,000 to 190,000 clones listed, less than 9.5% were seen once; the top ten hold about 0.6%. The sequenced material came from central memory CD4+ T cells from blood. The receptors were gathered from a man between 18 and 29 years old in good health.

There are many counts of this clone. This chain joins TRBV5-1 and TRBJ1-2, with D possibly TRBD1 on 5 matching bases. V lost 4 bases and J lost 4, with 11 bases in between. CDR3 size: 13 residues. Germline lookup yields CDR1 SGHRS and CDR2 YFSETQ. CDR3 sequence (DNA): TGCGCCAGCAGCCCCGAGACAGCCTATGGCTACACCTTC. It translates to CASSPETAYGYTF.

This chain links TRBV6-6 with TRBJ2-7, with 9 bases identical to TRBD1. V was clipped by 6 bases and J by 2 bases; unmatched bases: 5. The CDR3 is made up of 14 amino acids. The V gene's germline CDR1 is MNHNY and CDR2 SVGAGI (reference sequence). CDR3 amino acids: CASSPDRGTYEQYF. The CDR3 DNA reads as TGTGCCAGCAGCCCGGACAGGGGAACCTACGAGCAGTACTTC.

The V gene is TRBV5-1, the J gene TRBJ2-3; D possibly corresponds to TRBD1 (8 bases). The CDR3 sequence is 15 residues long. The ends were cut back, 4 bases at V and 3 bases at J, with 15 bases in the middle. CDR1 SGHRS and CDR2 YFSETQ come from the germline V gene. CDR3 in DNA: TGCGCCAGCAGCGGCGGACAGGGAGGGACAGATACGCAGTATTTT. Protein sequence: CASSGGQGGTDTQYF.